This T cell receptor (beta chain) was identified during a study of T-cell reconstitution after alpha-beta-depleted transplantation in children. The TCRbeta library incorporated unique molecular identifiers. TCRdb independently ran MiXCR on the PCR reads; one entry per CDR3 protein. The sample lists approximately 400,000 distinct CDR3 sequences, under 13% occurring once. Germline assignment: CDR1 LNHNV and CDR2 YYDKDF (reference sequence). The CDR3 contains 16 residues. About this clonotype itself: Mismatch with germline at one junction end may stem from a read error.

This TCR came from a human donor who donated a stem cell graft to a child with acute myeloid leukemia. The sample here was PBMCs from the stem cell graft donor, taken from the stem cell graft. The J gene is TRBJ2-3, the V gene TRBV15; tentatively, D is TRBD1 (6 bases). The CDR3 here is CATSRVNTGGTDTQNF. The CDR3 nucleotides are TGTGCCACCAGCAGAGTGAACACTGGGGGCACAGATACGCAGAATTTT.